The entry below gives a single T cell receptor (beta chain) sequence along with its context. The antigen is unknown. This entry belongs to a study of cytomegalovirus exposure and HLA in healthy donors. Germline V gives CDR1 SGHTA, CDR2 FQGTGA. V lost 2 bases, J lost 7 bases, and 12 bases lay in between. The CDR3 loop spans 14 amino acids. Overall study results and limits: High specificity and sensitivity for cytomegalovirus status were reported for the classifier. The Asian-associated ancestry cluster reportedly had fewer N-insertions than the 666-donor mean in a later analysis.

Vbeta (60) and Jbeta (13) primers were used in the PCR. As originally analysed: Some 10 million shared chains were among the approximately 80 million unique TCR beta chains that a later analysis counted. Clones were sequenced by immunoSEQ multiplex PCR, and TCRdb holds only the in-frame ones, with some missing. Clone size and V and J calls were adopted from that table, with D and trimming inferred from the DNA. The repertoire holds approximately 160,000 clones, with around three quarters as singletons. Sequenced material: PBMCs. The receptor was derived from a woman aged 40-49 years in good health and CMV-seronegative. The genes are TRBV7-3 and TRBJ2-1; D is perhaps TRBD1 (5 bases). CDR3 sequence: CASSLARARNEQFF. The CDR3 DNA reads TGTGCCAGCAGCTTAGCCAGGGCCAGGAATGAGCAGTTCTTC.